These T cell receptor beta chains were read from a single sample in a study of T cells in localized non-small cell lung cancer. Assay used: immunoSEQ multiplex PCR; TCRdb lists only in-frame clones, some missing. This sample yields 15,000 to 20,000 clones, of which 90% are seen a single time; 1.2% belongs to the top ten. The sample consisted of peripheral blood mononuclear cells, taken before any cancer treatment. These receptors were obtained from a woman between 40 and 69 years old with stage III lung adenocarcinoma. Both conserved end residues are part of each CDR3. A D gene is named only where the DNA matches it firmly. The listing skips clone size in some rows; elsewhere it reads once, few, many or a size class.

clone_size d_call j_call v_call cdr3_aa cdr3_nt
NA NA TRBJ2-7 TRBV27 CASSFSPHYEQYF TGTGCCAGCAGTTTTTCCCCTCACTACGAGCAGTACTTC
NA NA TRBJ1-1 TRBV6-4 CASEDRDPDSEAFF TGTGCCAGCGAAGACCGGGACCCCGACAGTGAAGCTTTCTTT
NA NA TRBJ2-7 TRBV5-1 CASSWTDSPFYEQYF TGCGCCAGCAGTTGGACGGACTCGCCTTTCTACGAGCAGTACTTC
NA NA TRBJ1-1 TRBV5-4 CASLMQGNTEAFF TGTGCCAGCCTAATGCAGGGTAACACTGAAGCTTTCTTT
NA TRBD2 TRBJ2-2 TRBV19 CASSALPGLLLNTGELFF TGTGCCAGTAGTGCTCTGCCGGGACTACTCCTGAACACCGGGGAGCTGTTTTTT
NA TRBD1 TRBJ2-7 TRBV5-4 CASSLTRDRDEQYF TGTGCCAGCAGCTTGACCCGGGACAGGGACGAGCAGTACTTC
NA NA TRBJ1-3 TRBV6-5 CASSYGGNTIYF TGTGCCAGCAGTTACGGTGGAAACACCATATATTTT
NA TRBD2 TRBJ2-3 TRBV19 CATQRDADTQYF TGTGCCACTCAGCGGGACGCAGATACGCAGTATTTT
NA NA TRBJ2-3 TRBV7-2 CASSLEGWGTDTQYF TGTGCCAGCAGCTTAGAAGGGTGGGGTACAGATACGCAGTATTTT
NA NA TRBJ1-3 TRBV20-1 CSGRQGNTIYF TGCAGTGGGAGACAGGGAAACACCATATATTTT
NA NA TRBJ1-1 TRBV6-5 CASSYPGMGPTEAFF TGTGCCAGCAGTTACCCAGGTATGGGCCCCACTGAAGCTTTCTTT
NA TRBD2 TRBJ2-1 TRBV13 CASSGGTSGIRTYNEQFF TGTGCCAGCAGCGGCGGGACTAGCGGGATTCGGACCTACAATGAGCAGTTCTTC
NA TRBD1 TRBJ1-5 TRBV2 CASTRQGSYQPQHF TGTGCCAGCACCCGACAGGGGTCCTATCAGCCCCAGCATTTT
few TRBD1 TRBJ1-1 TRBV19 CASSTWDRNTEAFF TGTGCCAGTAGTACGTGGGACAGGAACACTGAAGCTTTCTTT
once TRBD1 TRBJ1-2 TRBV2 CAWNTGGDGYTF TGTGCCTGGAACACAGGGGGCGACGGCTACACCTTC
NA NA TRBJ2-2 TRBV7-2 CASSLERTGELFF TGTGCCAGCAGCTTAGAGAGGACCGGGGAGCTGTTTTTT
NA TRBD2 TRBJ2-1 TRBV7-2 CASSLAQTSGRGREQFF TGTGCCAGCAGCTTAGCACAGACTAGCGGGAGGGGTCGTGAGCAGTTCTTC
NA NA TRBJ2-7 TRBV19 CASSISLLSAYEQYF TGTGCCAGTAGTATCTCCCTCTTATCAGCCTACGAGCAGTACTTC
NA TRBD2 TRBJ2-6 TRBV5-4 CASSKGAGAVAGANVLTF TGTGCCAGCAGCAAAGGAGCGGGAGCGGTCGCTGGGGCCAACGTCCTGACTTTC
NA TRBD2 TRBJ2-3 TRBV4-2 CASSQGASGGATDTQYF TGTGCCAGCAGCCAAGGTGCGAGCGGGGGGGCAACAGATACGCAGTATTTT
NA TRBD2 TRBJ2-5 TRBV30 CAWSGGRGGLSYQETQYF TGTGCCTGGAGTGGTGGGAGGGGCGGCTTGTCGTACCAAGAGACCCAGTACTTC
once TRBD2 TRBJ2-3 TRBV2 CASSLGTSGRNTQYF TGTGCCAGCAGTCTCGGGACTAGCGGGAGAAATACGCAGTATTTT
NA TRBD1 TRBJ2-3 TRBV19 CASSLGQGRTDTQYF TGTGCCAGTAGCCTCGGACAGGGACGGACAGATACGCAGTATTTT
NA TRBD1 TRBJ1-3 TRBV6-5 CASTQGAYGNTIYF TGTGCCAGCACTCAGGGGGCGTATGGAAACACCATATATTTT
NA TRBD1 TRBJ2-2 TRBV7-8 CASSWNTGGGEELFF TGTGCCAGCAGCTGGAATACAGGGGGCGGGGAGGAGCTGTTTTTT
once TRBD1 TRBJ1-2 TRBV5-4 CASSLAGGSRGYTF TGTGCCAGCAGCTTGGCAGGGGGGAGTCGAGGCTACACCTTC
NA NA TRBJ1-5 TRBV4-2 CASSPNGGERGYQPQHF TGTGCCAGCAGCCCTAACGGGGGGGAAAGGGGATATCAGCCCCAGCATTTT
once TRBD2 TRBJ2-3 TRBV5-1 CASSLQAGPDTQYF TGCGCCAGCAGCTTGCAAGCGGGACCAGATACGCAGTATTTT
NA TRBD1 TRBJ1-6 TRBV2 CASNSQGGRSPLHF TGTGCCAGCAACTCCCAAGGGGGCCGTTCACCCCTCCACTTT
NA NA TRBJ2-5 TRBV11-2 CASSFGTSQETQYF TGTGCCAGCAGCTTCGGGACTTCCCAAGAGACCCAGTACTTC
NA NA TRBJ2-2 TRBV7-9 CASSLAVDTGELFF TGTGCCAGCAGCTTAGCTGTCGACACCGGGGAGCTGTTTTTT
NA TRBD1 TRBJ2-1 TRBV28 CASSFGTVLNEQFF TGTGCCAGCAGTTTCGGGACAGTCCTCAATGAGCAGTTCTTC
NA NA TRBJ2-1 TRBV29-1 CSVSSLGEQFF TGCAGCGTCTCGAGCCTCGGTGAGCAGTTCTTC
NA TRBD2 TRBJ2-3 TRBV5-1 CASGPSGGFTDTQYF TGCGCCAGCGGTCCTAGCGGGGGGTTCACAGATACGCAGTATTTT
NA NA TRBJ2-3 TRBV9 CASSDLLQGRGTDTQYF TGTGCCAGCAGCGACTTACTCCAGGGTCGGGGCACAGATACGCAGTATTTT
NA TRBD1 TRBJ2-3 TRBV30 CAWRGGTGTDTQYF TGTGCCTGGAGGGGCGGGACAGGGACAGATACGCAGTATTTT
NA NA TRBJ1-2 TRBV4-2 CASSQDEGVGGSYGYTF TGTGCCAGCAGCCAAGATGAGGGTGTCGGGGGAAGCTATGGCTACACCTTC
NA NA TRBJ1-1 TRBV28 CASRVGDTEAFF TGTGCCAGTCGAGTTGGAGACACTGAAGCTTTCTTT
NA NA TRBJ2-5 TRBV5-1 CASSYLGQETQYF TGCGCCAGCAGCTACCTCGGCCAAGAGACCCAGTACTTC
NA TRBD2 TRBJ2-7 TRBV6-1 CASSSGGITYEQYF TGTGCCAGCTCAAGCGGGGGGATTACGTACGAGCAGTACTTC